Listed here are 24 T cell receptor beta chains from one sample, sequenced in a study of naive CD8 T cells in extremely preterm neonates. Notes on the study in general: Relative to older groups, preterm infants had shorter, less trimmed CDR3s with fewer N additions.

The repertoire was sequenced with immunoSEQ multiplex PCR; TCRdb's copy has only in-frame clones and lacks some. The repertoire holds 21,000 or so clones, with 88% as singletons. Extremely preterm deliveries at about 23-27 weeks of gestation provided the preterm samples. The antigens these receptors bind are not known. The sequencing input was naive CD8+ T cells from cord blood. Receptors originate from a boy who was born preterm.

The V and J genes are TRBV27 and TRBJ1-5; 8 bases are shared with TRBD1. Trimming took 2 bases from V and 6 from J; bases not matched to a gene: 0. CDR1 and CDR2 from the germline V gene are MNHEY and SMNVEV (reference sequence). The CDR3 has 13 residues. CDR3 sequence (DNA): TGTGCCAGCAGTTTAGGACAGGGTCAGCCCCAGCATTTT. Amino acid sequence: CASSLGQGQPQHF.

The chain carries TRBV19 and TRBJ1-6; the D gene is possibly TRBD1 (6 bases). The CDR3 contains 14 residues. Germline-derived CDR1 and CDR2 are LNHDA and SQIVND (reference sequence). V lost 8 bases to trimming and J lost 1 base, with 9 bases between them. CDR3 protein: CASVDRSYNSPLHF. For the CDR3, the DNA is TGTGCCAGTGTAGACAGGTCCTATAATTCACCCCTCCACTTT.

The V gene is TRBV7-9, the J gene TRBJ1-2, with D perhaps matching TRBD1 (5 bases). This CDR3 is built from 11 residues. The V end was cut by 2 bases, the J end by 7 bases, with 5 bases between. Germline values: CDR1 SEHNR, CDR2 FQNEAQ (reference sequence). The CDR3 region is CASSLQGGYTF. In DNA, the CDR3 is TGTGCCAGCAGCTTACAGGGTGGCTACACCTTC.

This chain joins TRBV27 and TRBJ2-5; 8 bases match TRBD2. The CDR3 loop spans 15 amino acids. Germline V gene sequence: CDR1 MNHEY, CDR2 SMNVEV (reference sequence). The ends lost 3 bases at V and 4 bases at J; junction bases unmatched: 7. Written as DNA, the CDR3 is TGTGCCAGCAGTTTCTACGGGGGGGCCGCAGAGACCCAGTACTTC. It is translated as CASSFYGGAAETQYF.

The rearrangement uses TRBV13 and TRBJ2-7; 7 nucleotides align to TRBD1. From germline, CDR1 is PRHDT and CDR2 FYEKMQ (reference sequence). The CDR3 is 13 residues long. J lost 4 bases, V lost 1 base, and 1 base had no gene match. CDR3 in amino acids: CASSLDRGYEQYF. In DNA form, the CDR3 reads TGTGCCAGCAGCTTAGACAGGGGTTACGAGCAGTACTTC. Filled out from reference TRBV13 and TRBJ2-7, the complete variable domain reads AAGVIQSPRHLIKEKRETATLKCYPIPRHDTVYWYQQGPGQDPQFLISFYEKMQSDKGSIPDRFSAQQFSDYHSELNMSSLELGDSALYFCASSLDRGYEQYFGPGTRLTVT.

J is TRBJ1-2 and V is TRBV18; 8 nucleotides match TRBD1. The CDR3 is 14 residues long. The ends lost 3 bases at V and 4 bases at J; junction bases unmatched: 4. CDR1 is KGHSH, CDR2 LQKENI, per germline. This chain's CDR3 is CASSPEDRAYGYTF. The DNA for the CDR3 is TGTGCCAGCTCACCTGAGGACAGGGCCTATGGCTACACCTTC.

CDR3 residues: CASSQGHSNQPQHF. DNA of the CDR3: TGCGCCAGCAGCCAGGGGCATAGCAATCAGCCCCAGCATTTT. This chain connects TRBV4-1 to TRBJ1-5, with a tentative D call TRBD1 (5 bases). Trimming pared 3 bases from V and 0 bases from J, leaving 6 bases between. The V gene's germline CDR1 is MGHRA and CDR2 YSYEKL. This CDR3 has 14 residues.

The rearrangement joins TRBV27 to TRBJ2-6; D gene unclear. Trimming pared 8 bases from V and 2 bases from J, leaving 7 bases between. This CDR3 is 13 amino acids long. CDR1 and CDR2 (germline): MNHEY, SMNVEV (reference sequence). Here the CDR3 reads CASQDPGANVLTF. As DNA, the CDR3 is TGTGCCAGCCAGGATCCTGGGGCCAACGTCCTGACTTTC.

This clone was counted between two and nine times. V usage is TRBV11-2 and J usage is TRBJ2-7, with D unclear. Germline V gives CDR1 SGHAT, CDR2 FQNNGV. The CDR3 runs 11 residues. Deletions cut 4 bases from V and 2 bases from J, with 3 bases between. The CDR3 region has the DNA TGTGCCAGCAGCTACACCTACGAGCAGTACTTC. Amino acid sequence: CASSYTYEQYF. Full variable domain (outside the CDR3, taken from reference TRBV11-2 and TRBJ2-7): EAGVAQSPRYKIIEKRQSVAFWCNPISGHATLYWYQQILGQGPKLLIQFQNNGVVDDSQLPKDRFSAERLKGVDSTLKIQPAKLEDSAVYLCASSYTYEQYFGPGTRLTVT.

The chain has TRBV6-1 and TRBJ2-7; D perhaps matches TRBD1 (5 bases). Germline V gene sequence: CDR1 MNHNS, CDR2 SASEGT. The CDR3 totals 13 residues. Deletions cut 1 base from V and 2 bases from J, with 6 bases between. The CDR3 loop is CASSEGTTYEQYF. DNA for the CDR3: TGTGCCAGCAGTGAAGGGACAACCTACGAGCAGTACTTC.

The gene calls are TRBV5-1 and TRBJ2-1, with 10 bases fitting TRBD2. The V gene's germline CDR1 is SGHRS and CDR2 YFSETQ. Trimming at V came to 0 bases and at J to 7 bases, leaving 4 bases not matched to a gene. This CDR3 has 15 residues. The CDR3 protein is CASSLGIAGGNEQFF. In nucleotides, the CDR3 is TGCGCCAGCAGCTTGGGTATAGCGGGGGGAAATGAGCAGTTCTTC. The entire variable domain, with the rest obtained from reference TRBV5-1 and TRBJ2-1, is as follows: KAGVTQTPRYLIKTRGQQVTLSCSPISGHRSVSWYQQTPGQGLQFLFEYFSETQRNKGNFPGRFSGRQFSNSRSEMNVSTLELGDSALYLCASSLGIAGGNEQFFGPGTRLTVL.

This clone was detected only a few times. V is TRBV9 and J is TRBJ1-3; D not resolved. The CDR3 is made up of 12 amino acids. The ends were cut back, 3 bases at V and 0 bases at J, with 1 base in the middle. Per germline, CDR1 SGDLS and CDR2 YYNGEE. CDR3 in amino acids: CASSGSGNTIYF. Written as DNA, the CDR3 is TGTGCCAGCAGCGGCTCTGGAAACACCATATATTTT.

The CDR3 region is CASSQDRDEQFF. The CDR3 nucleotides read TGCGCCAGCAGCCAAGACAGGGATGAGCAGTTCTTC. The rearrangement links TRBV4-1 to TRBJ2-1; weak D call: TRBD1 (5 bases). V was cut by 0 bases and J by 8 bases, with 5 bases left in between. CDR3 length: 12 amino acids. From germline, CDR1 is MGHRA and CDR2 YSYEKL.

The chain employs TRBV29-1 and TRBJ2-4; D is perhaps TRBD1 (6 bases). V dropped 5 bases and J dropped 1 base, with 6 bases sitting between them. Germline V lookup: CDR1 SQVTM, CDR2 ANQGSEA. CDR3 length: 12 residues. The DNA of the CDR3 is TGCAGCGTTACAGGGGCCAAAAACATTCAGTACTTC. It translates to CSVTGAKNIQYF.

The chain recombines TRBV5-1 with TRBJ2-4; TRBD1 aligns across 8 bases. J lost 3 bases, V lost 2 bases, and 1 base had no gene match. Per the germline V gene, CDR1 is SGHRS and CDR2 is YFSETQ. The length of the CDR3 is 14 residues. CDR3 nucleotide sequence: TGCGCCAGCAGCTTCACAGGGGGCAAAAACATTCAGTACTTC. Translation gives CASSFTGGKNIQYF.

The chain joins TRBV5-1 to TRBJ1-6; 7 positions agree with TRBD1. Germline loops: CDR1 SGHRS, CDR2 YFSETQ. The CDR3 spans 15 residues. V was clipped by 0 bases and J by 10 bases; unmatched bases: 7. CDR3 nucleotide sequence: TGCGCCAGCAGCTTGGGAGGGCCAGGGGGGTCACCCCTCCACTTT. Encoded protein: CASSLGGPGGSPLHF.

V usage is TRBV6-1 and J usage is TRBJ2-5, with 14 nucleotides matching TRBD2. This CDR3 has 16 amino acids. From germline, CDR1 is MNHNS and CDR2 SASEGT. V lost 4 bases, J lost 5 bases, and 6 bases stayed unmatched. CDR3 region: CASSGLAGGPRETQYF. CDR3 DNA sequence: TGTGCCAGCAGTGGACTAGCGGGGGGGCCTAGGGAGACCCAGTACTTC.

This clone has more than one count but fewer than ten. Other DNA sequences in this specimen translate into the identical CDR3. The chain employs TRBV6-6 and TRBJ2-7; unclear D gene. Deletions cut 2 bases from V and 2 bases from J, with 1 base between. CDR1 MNHNY and CDR2 SVGAGI come from the germline V gene (reference sequence). This CDR3 spans 11 amino acids. The CDR3 here is CASSYTYEQYF. In nucleotides, the CDR3 is TGTGCCAGCAGTTACACCTACGAGCAGTACTTC.

This chain joins TRBV30 and TRBJ2-7; no definite D call. CDR1 is GTSNPN and CDR2 is SVGIG in the germline V gene (reference sequence). Trimming shortened V by 4 bases and J by 0 bases, and 4 bases separated the two germline ends. The CDR3 totals 11 residues. In DNA form, the CDR3 reads TGTGCCTGGACAGACTCCTACGAGCAGTACTTC. Translation gives CAWTDSYEQYF.

The chain joins TRBV9 to TRBJ2-3; D is unclear. Per the germline V gene, CDR1 is SGDLS and CDR2 is YYNGEE. The V end lost 0 bases, the J end lost 3 bases, and 5 bases lay between the germline ends. This CDR3 contains 13 residues. The CDR3 DNA follows: TGTGCCAGCAGCGTAGTGTTAACAGATACGCAGTATTTT. It codes for CASSVVLTDTQYF.

This clone was seen just once. The V gene is TRBV19, the J gene TRBJ1-6; 9 nucleotides line up with TRBD1. The V gene end was trimmed by 1 base and the J gene end by 8 bases; junction bases not matched to a gene: 3. Per the germline V gene, CDR1 is LNHDA and CDR2 is SQIVND (reference sequence). The CDR3 consists of 15 residues. The CDR3 sequence: CASSIAGTGHSPLHF. In DNA, the CDR3 is TGTGCCAGTAGTATAGCCGGGACAGGGCATTCACCCCTCCACTTT.

The chain employs TRBV4-1 and TRBJ1-6; D might be TRBD1 (6 bases). Germline V gives CDR1 MGHRA, CDR2 YSYEKL. V lost 4 bases to trimming and J lost 5 bases, with 9 bases between them. The CDR3 covers 14 residues. DNA for the CDR3: TGCGCCAGCAGCCCGGGACAAAATAATTCACCCCTCCACTTT. This encodes CASSPGQNNSPLHF.

The J gene is TRBJ1-1, the V gene TRBV19; no clear D. This CDR3 has 13 amino acids. V gave up 4 bases and J gave up 4 bases, with 10 bases separating them. Germline CDR1 LNHDA, CDR2 SQIVND (reference sequence). CDR3: CASSNGYGTEAFF. The CDR3 DNA follows: TGTGCCAGTAGTAACGGGTATGGCACTGAAGCTTTCTTT. Filled out from reference TRBV19 and TRBJ1-1, the complete variable domain reads DGGITQSPKYLFRKEGQNVTLSCEQNLNHDAMYWYRQDPGQGLRLIYYSQIVNDFQKGDIAEGYSVSREKKESFPLTVTSAQKNPTAFYLCASSNGYGTEAFFGQGTRLTVV.

The chain is built from TRBV7-9 and TRBJ1-4, with 8 positions matching TRBD1. The J segment lost 6 bases and the V segment lost 0 bases, leaving 0 bases of the junction unmatched. Germline CDR1 SEHNR, CDR2 FQNEAQ (reference sequence). The CDR3 has 14 residues. CDR3 region: CASSLATGDEKLFF. The CDR3 region has the DNA TGTGCCAGCAGCTTAGCGACAGGGGATGAAAAACTGTTTTTT.